The 2 T cell receptor beta chains in this list originate from one sample, sequenced in a study of blood T cell repertoires in COVID-19. Clones were sequenced by immunoSEQ multiplex PCR, and TCRdb holds only the in-frame ones, with some missing. The profile shows 200,000 to 250,000 clones, about 84% of them singletons. Sequenced: PBMCs or T cells enriched from blood (not recorded which). The origin of the receptors is a man in his sixties who had recovered from COVID-19.

The chain links TRBV7-9 to TRBJ2-2; a possible D gene is TRBD2 (6 bases). V lost 5 bases and J lost 0, with 16 bases in between. CDR3 length equals 17 residues. CDR1 and CDR2 from the germline V gene are SEHNR and FQNEAQ (reference sequence). The CDR3 DNA is TGTGCCAGCAGCCCACGCGTCGGCGGGGCGAACACCGGGGAGCTGTTTTTT. Protein product: CASSPRVGGANTGELFF. The variable domain in full, with the rest retrieved from reference TRBV7-9 and TRBJ2-2, is DTGVSQNPRHKITKRGQNVTFRCDPISEHNRLYWYRQTLGQGPEFLTYFQNEAQLEKSRLLSDRFSAERPKGSFSTLEIQRTEQGDSAMYLCASSPRVGGANTGELFFGEGSRLTVL.

The J gene is TRBJ1-2, the V gene TRBV11-2; 11 bases match TRBD1. J was trimmed by 8 bases and V by 4 bases; bases with no gene match: 12. CDR3 length: 16 residues. Germline V gene sequence: CDR1 SGHAT, CDR2 FQNNGV. The CDR3 loop is CASSSPRTGGEGGYTF. CDR3 nucleotides: TGTGCCAGCAGCTCACCCCGGACAGGGGGCGAGGGAGGCTACACCTTC.